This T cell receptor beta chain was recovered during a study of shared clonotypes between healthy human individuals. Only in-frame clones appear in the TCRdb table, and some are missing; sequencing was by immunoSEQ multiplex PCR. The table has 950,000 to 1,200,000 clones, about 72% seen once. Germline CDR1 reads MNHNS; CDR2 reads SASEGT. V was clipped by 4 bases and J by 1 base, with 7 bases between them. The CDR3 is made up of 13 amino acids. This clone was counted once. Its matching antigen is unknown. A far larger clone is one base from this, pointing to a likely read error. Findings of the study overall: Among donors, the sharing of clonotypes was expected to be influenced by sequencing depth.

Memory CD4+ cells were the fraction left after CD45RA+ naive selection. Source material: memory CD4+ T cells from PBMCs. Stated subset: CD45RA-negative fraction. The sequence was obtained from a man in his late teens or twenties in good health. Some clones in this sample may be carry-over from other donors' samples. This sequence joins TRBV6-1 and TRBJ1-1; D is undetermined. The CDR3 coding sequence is TGTGCCAGCAGTGTAGCAGGGAACACTGAAGCTTTCTTT. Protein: CASSVAGNTEAFF.